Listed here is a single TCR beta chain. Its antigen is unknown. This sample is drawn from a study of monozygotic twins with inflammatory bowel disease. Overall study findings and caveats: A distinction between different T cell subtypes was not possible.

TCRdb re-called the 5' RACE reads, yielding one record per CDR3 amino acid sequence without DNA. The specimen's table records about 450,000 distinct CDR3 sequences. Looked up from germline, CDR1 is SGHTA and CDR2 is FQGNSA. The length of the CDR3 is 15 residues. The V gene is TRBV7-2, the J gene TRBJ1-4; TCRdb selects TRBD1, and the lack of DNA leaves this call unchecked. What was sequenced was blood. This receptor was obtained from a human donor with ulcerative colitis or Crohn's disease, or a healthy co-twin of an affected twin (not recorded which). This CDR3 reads CASTLMGQGGEKLFF.